The 24 T cell receptor beta chains reported below all come from one sample, sequenced in a study of blood T cells in healthy people across ages. With a J-beta primer mix and a sample-barcoded 5' primer, a second PCR ran about 7 to 12 cycles. One entry per CDR3 protein results from TCRdb running MiXCR on the 5' RACE reads. Of about 800,000 distinct CDR3 sequences listed, more than 20% are singletons. A further study also used this sample, focusing on T cells of mothers and their children.

Sequenced material: blood. Source of these receptors: a boy aged 10-17 years in good health.

This clonotype has more than one count but fewer than ten. This chain links TRBV3-1 with TRBJ1-2, with no clear D. The germline CDR1 and CDR2 sequences are LGHDT and YNNKEL (reference sequence). This CDR3 spans 14 amino acids. Trimming removed 3 bases from V and 0 bases from J, with 8 bases in between. In DNA form, the CDR3 reads TGTGCCAGCAGCCAGGTAGACGCTAACTATGGCTACACCTTC. Encoded protein: CASSQVDANYGYTF.

The J gene is TRBJ1-1, the V gene TRBV11-2; D call uncertain. Germline lookup yields CDR1 SGHAT and CDR2 FQNNGV. With 4 bases removed from V and 4 bases from J, the gap between germline ends came to 7 bases. This CDR3 region has 12 residues. The chain's CDR3 is CASSSDGTEAFF. DNA for the CDR3: TGTGCCAGCAGCTCGGACGGCACTGAAGCTTTCTTT.

The chain carries TRBV7-9 and TRBJ2-1; D is perhaps TRBD2 (5 bases). Germline lookup yields CDR1 SEHNR and CDR2 FQNEAQ (reference sequence). The CDR3 sequence is 16 residues long. Trimming pared 5 bases from V and 0 bases from J, leaving 14 bases between. CDR3 nucleotide sequence: TGTGCCAGCAGCACGTCTCTAGCTACCTCCTACAATGAGCAGTTCTTC. Translation: CASSTSLATSYNEQFF.

The chain employs TRBV11-2 and TRBJ1-1, with 10 positions matching TRBD1. The V and J ends lost 1 base and 4 bases, in that order; junction bases with no gene match: 12. CDR1 is SGHAT and CDR2 is FQNNGV in the germline V gene. The CDR3 length is 18 residues. For the CDR3, the DNA is TGTGCCAGCAGCTTAGGTGGTGACAGGGGGCTTTGGGGCACTGAAGCTTTCTTT. This encodes CASSLGGDRGLWGTEAFF.

This sequence joins TRBV7-2 and TRBJ2-1; D is undetermined. V dropped 7 bases and J dropped 7 bases, with 17 bases sitting between them. CDR1 is SGHTA and CDR2 is FQGNSA in the germline V gene. The CDR3 has 14 residues. The DNA of the CDR3 is TGTGCCAGCACCCCATTTGGGATTTGGAATGAGCAGTTCTTC. Residues: CASTPFGIWNEQFF.

This clonotype turned up a few times. The chain carries TRBV12-3 or TRBV12-4 and TRBJ1-2, with D possibly being TRBD1 (5 bases). V was clipped by 6 bases and J by 5 bases, with 19 bases between them. This CDR3 has 15 amino acids. The chain's CDR3 is CASRDQGVSEYGYTF. The DNA for the CDR3 is TGTGCCAGCAGAGATCAGGGTGTATCGGAGTATGGCTACACCTTC.

In its sample, this clonotype was seen once. This chain uses TRBV7-2 with TRBJ2-5; tentatively, D is TRBD1 (6 bases). The tail of the sequence fits TRBJ2-7 better, so the J call may be wrong. This CDR3 contains 18 residues. Germline V gene data show CDR1 as SGHTA and CDR2 as FQGNSA. The CDR3 DNA follows: TGTGCCAGCAGCATAAAGGTCCAGGGACACCTGGGGTCCTACGAGCAGTACTTC. This encodes CASSIKVQGHLGSYEQYF.

This clonotype was counted between two and nine times. The chain recombines TRBV20-1 with TRBJ1-1; D gene unclear. CDR3 size: 14 residues. V lost 7 bases and J 2 bases, leaving 17 bases between the germline ends. Germline CDR1 DFQATT, CDR2 SNEGSKA (reference sequence). CDR3 region: CSGGSRVLNTEAFF. CDR3 sequence (DNA): TGCAGTGGGGGTTCTCGGGTTTTAAACACTGAAGCTTTCTTT.

In its sample, this clonotype was seen many times. This chain uses TRBV12-3 or TRBV12-4 with TRBJ2-6, with TRBD1 identical over 7 bases. There are 15 residues in the CDR3. V dropped 5 bases and J dropped 4; count of bases not matched to a gene: 5. The DNA of the CDR3 is TGTGCCAGCAGTCCTACAGGGGCGGGGGCCAACGTCCTGACTTTC. Its translation: CASSPTGAGANVLTF.

This clonotype has only a few counts. The chain has TRBV5-6 and TRBJ1-3, with D uncertain. Germline loops: CDR1 SGHDT, CDR2 YYEEEE. This CDR3 has 15 amino acids. V was shortened by 2 bases and J by 5 bases, with 14 bases between the two germline ends. The CDR3 protein is CASSFALQGRNTIYF. Written as DNA, the CDR3 is TGTGCCAGCAGCTTCGCCCTACAAGGTCGAAACACCATATATTTT.

This rearrangement joins TRBV29-1 to TRBJ2-7, with a tentative D call TRBD2 (6 bases). Germline-derived CDR1 and CDR2 are SQVTM and ANQGSEA. The CDR3 has 15 residues. V lost 1 base to trimming and J lost 6 bases, with 19 bases between them. This CDR3 is CSVEGEAAGTAEQYF. The CDR3, as DNA: TGCAGCGTTGAAGGGGAAGCGGCGGGAACAGCCGAGCAGTACTTC.

The chain is built from TRBV7-2 and TRBJ2-4; no definite D call. Germline loops: CDR1 SGHTA, CDR2 FQGNSA. Trimming left V 5 bases short and J 0 bases short, with 8 bases between. The CDR3 runs 14 residues. CDR3 amino acids: CASSLRIAKNIQYF. CDR3 nucleotide sequence: TGTGCCAGCAGCCTAAGAATAGCCAAAAACATTCAGTACTTC.

This clonotype was counted only a few times. The chain recombines TRBV20-1 with TRBJ1-5, with D perhaps TRBD1 (5 bases). Germline V CDR1 and CDR2: DFQATT, SNEGSKA (reference sequence). V was clipped by 0 bases and J by 2 bases, with 14 bases between them. The CDR3 has 16 residues. The CDR3 region is CSARDGGRSGNQPQHF. The CDR3 DNA sequence: TGCAGTGCTAGAGATGGGGGAAGGAGTGGCAATCAGCCCCAGCATTTT.

The V and J genes are TRBV12-3 or TRBV12-4 and TRBJ1-2; D is ambiguous. The CDR3 sequence is 13 residues long. Trimming cost V 6 bases and J 4 bases, with 12 bases left between them. CDR3: CASRASGIYGYTF. The CDR3 coding sequence is TGTGCCAGCAGGGCCAGCGGGATCTATGGCTACACCTTC.

Many counts were recorded for this clonotype. The chain recombines TRBV29-1 with TRBJ2-5; 9 bases line up with TRBD2. With V trimmed by 3 bases and J by 9 bases, 11 bases remained unmatched. Germline-derived CDR1 and CDR2 are SQVTM and ANQGSEA. This CDR3 has 14 residues. Here the CDR3 reads CSVDVAGEGRPQYF. The CDR3 bases are TGCAGCGTTGATGTAGCGGGAGAGGGGAGACCCCAGTACTTC.

This clonotype was found a few times. The chain is built from TRBV20-1 and TRBJ2-4; 9 bases map to TRBD2. Unmatched junction bases numbered 11, after V lost 5 bases and J lost 9 bases. The germline gives CDR1 DFQATT, CDR2 SNEGSKA (reference sequence). The CDR3 is 14 amino acids. The CDR3 DNA reads as TGCAGTGCTCCCCTAGCGGGAAGGGTGGGCATTCAGTACTTC. Translated, it gives CSAPLAGRVGIQYF.

This clonotype was observed a few times. This chain joins TRBV6-5 and TRBJ2-7; a weak D match, TRBD2 (5 bases). Germline V lookup: CDR1 MNHEY, CDR2 SVGAGI. This CDR3 has 13 amino acids. Deletions cut 2 bases from V and 6 bases from J, with 11 bases between. The CDR3 spells CASSYAPGFEQYF. Here the CDR3 DNA reads TGTGCCAGCAGTTACGCGCCGGGATTCGAGCAGTACTTC.

The V and J genes are TRBV7-9 and TRBJ2-7; 7 positions match TRBD1. In germline, CDR1 is SEHNR, CDR2 FQNEAQ (reference sequence). The CDR3 extends over 14 amino acids. The J segment lost 3 bases and the V segment lost 5 bases, leaving 7 bases of the junction unmatched. This CDR3 is CASSARDRFYEQYF. Written as DNA, the CDR3 is TGTGCCAGCAGCGCCCGGGACAGATTCTACGAGCAGTACTTC. The full variable domain, with the rest looked up from reference TRBV7-9 and TRBJ2-7, is DTGVSQNPRHKITKRGQNVTFRCDPISEHNRLYWYRQTLGQGPEFLTYFQNEAQLEKSRLLSDRFSAERPKGSFSTLEIQRTEQGDSAMYLCASSARDRFYEQYFGPGTRLTVT.

This chain connects TRBV11-1 to TRBJ2-1; 9 bases are shared with TRBD2. The CDR3 contains 16 residues. Germline CDR1 reads SGHAT; CDR2 reads FQDESV (reference sequence). Trimming removed 4 bases from V and 2 bases from J; junction bases left unmatched: 6. The CDR3: CASSSRASGAYNEQFF. The CDR3 DNA reads as TGTGCCAGCAGCTCTCGGGCTAGCGGGGCCTACAATGAGCAGTTCTTC.

The chain links TRBV27 to TRBJ1-2; D uncertain. The CDR3 consists of 16 residues. Germline lookup yields CDR1 MNHEY and CDR2 SMNVEV (reference sequence). V gave up 0 bases and J gave up 1 base, with 12 bases separating them. Here the CDR3 reads CASSLSRPDYNYGYTF. The CDR3 nucleotides are TGTGCCAGCAGTTTATCCCGACCGGACTATAACTATGGCTACACCTTC.

The rearrangement uses TRBV7-2 and TRBJ1-6; D gene unclear. Trimming removed 8 bases from V and 4 bases from J, with 12 bases in between. Germline CDR1 and CDR2: SGHTA and FQGNSA. The CDR3 spans 14 residues. CDR3 protein: CASAVQPYNSPLHF. The CDR3 bases are TGTGCCAGCGCGGTCCAACCATATAATTCACCCCTCCACTTT.

This clonotype has only a few counts. The CDR3 coding sequence is TGCGCCAGCAGCCAATATGCTAGCGGCACCTACGAGCAGTACTTC. It translates to CASSQYASGTYEQYF. The chain uses TRBV4-1 and TRBJ2-7; 7 bases match TRBD2. V lost 2 bases, J lost 2 bases, and 6 bases stayed unmatched. This CDR3 comprises 15 residues. The V gene's germline CDR1 is MGHRA and CDR2 YSYEKL.

A few counts support this clonotype. This chain links TRBV4-3 with TRBJ2-7; TRBD2 aligns across 9 bases. Germline lookup yields CDR1 LGHNA and CDR2 YSLEER. With 0 bases clipped from V and 6 bases from J, the junction kept 6 bases outside the gene matches. CDR3 length: 15 amino acids. The CDR3 coding sequence is TGCGCCAGCAGCCAAGAGACTAGCGGAACCAGCGAGCAGTACTTC. Translation: CASSQETSGTSEQYF.

V is TRBV20-1 and J is TRBJ2-5; D is uncertain. CDR3 length: 14 residues. V gave up 0 bases and J gave up 0 bases, with 8 bases separating them. In germline, CDR1 is DFQATT, CDR2 SNEGSKA (reference sequence). Written as DNA, the CDR3 is TGCAGTGCTAGAGATCTCAGAAACCAAGAGACCCAGTACTTC. Amino acid sequence: CSARDLRNQETQYF.